The 10 T cell receptor beta chains below all came from one sample that was sequenced in a study of T-cell reconstitution after alpha-beta-depleted transplantation in children. Molecular barcoding with unique molecular identifiers was used for the TCRbeta library. Via MiXCR, TCRdb re-called the PCR reads, giving one row per CDR3 protein. The sample holds about 220,000 distinct CDR3 sequences, about 15% seen once. The sequencing here drew on PBMCs, mostly from graft donor cells, taken 360 days after TCRalphabeta/CD19-depleted stem cell transplant. The receptors shown here come from a male patient under 10 years old who had a stem cell transplant for acute lymphoblastic leukemia, so the T cells may come from the graft donor.

Notes on this clonotype: Relative to the germline gene, one junction end is altered; a read error may explain this. V usage is TRBV27 and J usage is TRBJ2-7; D ambiguous. Germline values: CDR1 MNHEY, CDR2 SMNVEV (reference sequence). The CDR3 is 15 amino acids. The CDR3 region has the DNA TGTGCCTGCAGTTTAAAGGGCTCCAGCTCCTACGAGCAGTACTTC. Its translation is CACSLKGSSSYEQYF.

The chain uses TRBV6-1 and TRBJ2-3, with 9 positions matching TRBD1. V lost 6 bases and J lost 0; bases outside the gene matches: 4. Germline V gives CDR1 MNHNS, CDR2 SASEGT. This CDR3 has 15 residues. This chain's CDR3 is CASSTGTGSTDTQYF. Written as DNA, the CDR3 is TGTGCCAGCAGCACCGGGACAGGGAGCACAGATACGCAGTATTTT.

This clonotype was seen a few times. The chain links TRBV6-6 to TRBJ2-1; D not resolved. The germline CDR1 and CDR2 sequences are MNHNY and SVGAGI (reference sequence). This CDR3 contains 11 residues. V was clipped by 5 bases and J by 8 bases, with 7 bases between them. The CDR3 DNA reads as TGTGCCAGCAGTCTTAGGCATGAGCAGTTCTTC. This sequence encodes CASSLRHEQFF.

This clonotype was counted only a few times. The V gene is TRBV21-1, the J gene TRBJ2-7; the table assigns TRBD1, which was not confirmed against the DNA. TRBV21-1 is a listed pseudogene. CDR3 length: 17 amino acids. CDR3: CASSRDMGAAGSYEQYF. The CDR3 coding sequence is TGTGCCAGCAGCCGCGATATGGGGGCAGCGGGCTCCTACGAGCAGTACTTC.

The sample holds a few counts of this clonotype. The V call is TRBV4-3, the J call TRBJ2-5; TRBD2 might be the D (5 bases). V was shortened by 4 bases and J by 5 bases, with 17 bases between the two germline ends. Per the germline V gene, CDR1 is LGHNA and CDR2 is YSLEER. This CDR3 is 15 amino acids long. CDR3 coding DNA: TGCGCCAGCAGCCGGCCTTGGGCGAGGGCGGAGACCCAGTACTTC. Protein sequence: CASSRPWARAETQYF.

This clonotype came up many times. The chain uses TRBV10-3 and TRBJ2-1; D unclear. Per germline, CDR1 ENHRY and CDR2 SYGVKD. This CDR3 has 12 residues. V shed 7 bases and J shed 7 bases, with 11 bases lying between them. CDR3 DNA: TGTGCCATCATGGGCTCCAAAAATGAGCAGTTCTTC. Translated: CAIMGSKNEQFF.

This chain links TRBV6-2 or TRBV6-3 with TRBJ2-4; possibly TRBD1 or TRBD2 for D (5 bases each). CDR3 length: 16 residues. Trimming stripped 3 bases from V and 1 base from J, with 13 bases between. Per the germline V gene, CDR1 is MNHEY and CDR2 is SVGEGT. The CDR3 DNA sequence: TGTGCCAGCAGTTATTGGGACCCGGGGGCCAAAAACATTCAGTACTTC. It translates to CASSYWDPGAKNIQYF.

This clonotype was observed a handful of times. J is TRBJ2-3 and V is TRBV20-1; 11 nucleotides agree with TRBD2. The trim removed 4 bases at V and 7 bases at J, leaving 4 bases unmatched. CDR3 length: 13 residues. Per the germline V gene, CDR1 is DFQATT and CDR2 is SNEGSKA (reference sequence). For the CDR3, the DNA is TGCAGTGCTATGGCTAGCGGGGGGTATACGCAGTATTTT. It encodes CSAMASGGYTQYF.

This clonotype showed up just once. The rearrangement links TRBV7-2 to TRBJ1-1; no clear D gene. The germline V gene encodes CDR1 SGHTA and CDR2 FQGNSA. This CDR3 region has 15 residues. V lost 1 base and J lost 0, with 9 bases in between. CDR3 DNA sequence: TGTGCCAGCAGCTTAGATCCGAGGGTGAACACTGAAGCTTTCTTT. This encodes CASSLDPRVNTEAFF.

The CDR3 region is CASSRILAGKETQYF. The CDR3, as DNA: TGTGCCAGCAGTCGGATACTAGCAGGAAAAGAGACCCAGTACTTC. The V call is TRBV2, the J call TRBJ2-5, with D tentatively TRBD2 (6 bases). The CDR3 sequence is 15 residues long. V lost 5 bases, J lost 3 bases, and 16 bases lay in between. Per germline, CDR1 SNHLY and CDR2 FYNNEI.